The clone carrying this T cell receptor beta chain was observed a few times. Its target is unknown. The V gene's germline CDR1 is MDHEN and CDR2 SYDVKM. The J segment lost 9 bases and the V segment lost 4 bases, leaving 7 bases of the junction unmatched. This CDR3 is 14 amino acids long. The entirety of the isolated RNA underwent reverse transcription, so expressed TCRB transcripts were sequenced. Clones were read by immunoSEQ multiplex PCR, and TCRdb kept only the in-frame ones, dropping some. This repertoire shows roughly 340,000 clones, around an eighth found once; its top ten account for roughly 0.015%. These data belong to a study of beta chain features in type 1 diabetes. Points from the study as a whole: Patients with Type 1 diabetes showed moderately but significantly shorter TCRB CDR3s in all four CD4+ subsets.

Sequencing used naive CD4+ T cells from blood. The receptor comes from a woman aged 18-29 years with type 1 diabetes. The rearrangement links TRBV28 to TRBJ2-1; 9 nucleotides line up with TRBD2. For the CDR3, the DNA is TGTGCCAGCAGTTGGGCTAGCGGGGTCCTTGAGCAGTTCTTC. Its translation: CASSWASGVLEQFF.